These 19 T cell receptor beta chains were sequenced from one sample in a study of blood T cell repertoires in COVID-19. Libraries were prepared by immunoSEQ multiplex PCR; TCRdb keeps only in-frame clonotypes and omits some of them. The sample lists a few hundred thousand clones, around nine tenths occurring once. Sequenced input: PBMCs or T cells enriched from blood (not recorded which). The receptors were sampled from a woman aged 25 to 39 who had recovered from COVID-19.

The V and J genes are TRBV5-1 and TRBJ1-1; 11 bases line up with TRBD1. Germline loops: CDR1 SGHRS, CDR2 YFSETQ. CDR3 length: 13 residues. V lost 3 bases and J lost 7; bases outside the gene matches: 2. CDR3 DNA sequence: TGCGCCAGCAGCTACGGGACAGGGGGTGAAGCTTTCTTT. Amino acids: CASSYGTGGEAFF.

The CDR3 here is CALDRGYGYTF. The DNA of the CDR3 is TGTGCCTTAGACAGGGGCTATGGCTACACCTTC. This chain uses TRBV6-5 with TRBJ1-2, with 8 bases that match TRBD1. V trimming: 11 bases; J trimming: 4 bases; junction bases outside the gene matches: 3. The CDR3 runs to 11 residues. Germline V gene lookup returns CDR1 MNHEY and CDR2 SVGAGI.

The chain has TRBV29-1 and TRBJ1-1; 7 bases line up with TRBD1. This CDR3 comprises 10 residues. Per germline, CDR1 SQVTM and CDR2 ANQGSEA. The V segment lost 7 bases and the J segment 6 bases; nucleotides outside the gene matches: 2. This chain's CDR3 is CSAGTAEAFF. The CDR3 DNA is TGCAGCGCCGGGACAGCTGAAGCTTTCTTT. Filled out from reference TRBV29-1 and TRBJ1-1, the complete variable domain reads SAVISQKPSRDICQRGTSLTIQCQVDSQVTMMFWYRQQPGQSLTLIATANQGSEATYESGFVIDKFPISRPNLTFSTLTVSNMSPEDSSIYLCSAGTAEAFFGQGTRLTVV.

The chain carries TRBV6-5 and TRBJ2-3; 12 bases map to TRBD2. The germline V gene has CDR1 MNHEY and CDR2 SVGAGI. V lost 7 bases to trimming and J lost 3 bases; unmatched junction nucleotides: 2. The CDR3 is 14 residues long. The CDR3: CASNLAGGTDTQYF. CDR3 in DNA: TGTGCCAGCAACCTAGCGGGGGGGACAGATACGCAGTATTTT.

The chain uses TRBV15 and TRBJ1-2, with TRBD1 matching over 7 bases. Germline trimming cut 0 bases from V and 3 bases from J; bases unmatched to any gene: 4. The CDR3 sequence is 15 residues long. Germline loops: CDR1 LNHNV, CDR2 YYDKDF (reference sequence). The DNA of the CDR3 is TGTGCCACCAGCAGAGATCGACAGGGCTACTATGGCTACACCTTC. Its protein is CATSRDRQGYYGYTF.

V is TRBV3-1 (or the pseudogene TRBV3-2) and J is TRBJ1-2, with D hard to call. Germline lookup yields CDR1 LGHDT and CDR2 YNNKEL (reference sequence). V shed 0 bases and J shed 4 bases, with 12 bases lying between them. The CDR3 extends over 15 amino acids. The CDR3 nucleotides read TGTGCCAGCAGCCAAGATCCGGGAGGGCTCTATGGCTACACCTTC. As protein: CASSQDPGGLYGYTF.

This clone is a singleton in its sample. V usage is TRBV5-1 and J usage is TRBJ2-3; 16 nucleotides align to TRBD2. The CDR3 spans 18 residues. The germline V gene has CDR1 SGHRS and CDR2 YFSETQ. V shed 3 bases and J 3 bases; nucleotides not matched to a gene: 7. CDR3: CASSWTGLAGGPTDTQYF. CDR3 coding DNA: TGCGCCAGCAGCTGGACGGGACTAGCGGGGGGGCCTACAGATACGCAGTATTTT.

This clone came up once. This rearrangement joins TRBV30 to TRBJ1-1, with a weak D call TRBD1 (5 bases). There are 12 residues in the CDR3. V was trimmed by 3 bases and J by 4 bases, leaving 9 bases between them. In germline, CDR1 is GTSNPN, CDR2 SVGIG (reference sequence). CDR3 DNA: TGTGCCTGGAGGGGGGAGGTCACTGAAGCTTTCTTT. Protein product: CAWRGEVTEAFF.

V gene TRBV7-6 combines with J gene TRBJ2-3; 8 bases are a match to TRBD1. The CDR3 length is 12 residues. In germline, CDR1 is SGHVS, CDR2 FNYEAQ. Losses at the gene ends were 6 bases for V and 9 bases for J; bases not matched to a gene: 5. DNA of the CDR3: TGTGCCAGCAGTCCGACAGGGGTAACGCAGTATTTT. It codes for CASSPTGVTQYF.

The chain uses TRBV28 and TRBJ1-4; D might be TRBD1 (5 bases). Trimming pared 2 bases from V and 8 bases from J, leaving 18 bases between. CDR1 is MDHEN and CDR2 is SYDVKM in the germline V gene. The CDR3 is made up of 16 amino acids. The CDR3 coding sequence is TGTGCCAGCAGTTTAAGCGGGCAGGGAGTTGGCGAAAAACTGTTTTTT. Protein product: CASSLSGQGVGEKLFF.

The chain is built from TRBV18 and TRBJ1-2; 7 bases are a match to TRBD1. Germline CDR1 reads KGHSH; CDR2 reads LQKENI. This CDR3 has 13 amino acids. With 6 bases clipped from V and 4 bases from J, the junction kept 5 bases outside the gene matches. Written as DNA, the CDR3 is TGTGCCAGCTCCCCGGGACAGATCTATGGCTACACCTTC. Its protein product is CASSPGQIYGYTF.

The gene calls are TRBV10-3 and TRBJ1-1; 7 nucleotides match TRBD1. The germline CDR1 and CDR2 sequences are ENHRY and SYGVKD. V was pared by 4 bases and J by 8 bases, with 7 bases of the junction left unmatched. There are 13 residues in the CDR3. The CDR3 DNA is TGTGCCATCAGTGTAAGTTTACAGGGGGAAGCTTTCTTT. It is translated as CAISVSLQGEAFF.

This clone was seen a few times. This specimen includes other DNA sequences encoding the same CDR3. The rearrangement joins TRBV9 to TRBJ1-1; D is undetermined. CDR1 SGDLS and CDR2 YYNGEE come from the germline V gene. This CDR3 has 14 residues. Trimming took 0 bases from V and 1 from J, leaving 7 bases between them. The CDR3 DNA sequence: TGTGCCAGCAGCGTAGGCAGGCGGAACACTGAAGCTTTCTTT. Translating gives CASSVGRRNTEAFF.

V gene TRBV4-1 combines with J gene TRBJ1-1; D is perhaps TRBD1 (6 bases). V was trimmed by 3 bases and J by 3 bases, leaving 11 bases between them. Per germline, CDR1 MGHRA and CDR2 YSYEKL. CDR3 size: 14 residues. Written as DNA, the CDR3 is TGCGCCAGCAGCCAGCCGGCAGGGGACACTGAAGCTTTCTTT. Protein: CASSQPAGDTEAFF.

The J gene is TRBJ1-6, the V gene TRBV25-1, with D unresolved. The CDR3 covers 14 residues. The ends were cut back, 2 bases at V and 10 bases at J, with 12 bases in the middle. Germline CDR1 and CDR2: MGHDK and SYGVNS. CDR3 sequence (DNA): TGTGCCAGCAGTGAAGAGGGTTTGCGGTCACCCCTCCACTTT. Translation: CASSEEGLRSPLHF.

This chain connects TRBV19 to TRBJ1-1; perhaps TRBD1 as D (6 bases). V was trimmed by 6 bases and J by 4 bases, leaving 9 bases between them. This CDR3 region has 12 residues. Germline V lookup: CDR1 LNHDA, CDR2 SQIVND (reference sequence). The CDR3 loop reads CASSWGLTEAFF. CDR3 sequence (DNA): TGTGCCAGTAGCTGGGGGCTCACTGAAGCTTTCTTT.

This chain connects TRBV11-2 to TRBJ1-6; TRBD1 agrees at 7 bases. Trimming took 0 bases from V and 11 from J; bases not matched to a gene: 1. Germline values: CDR1 SGHAT, CDR2 FQNNGV. The CDR3 has 13 residues. CDR3 amino acids: CASSLDRGTPLHF. The CDR3 region has the DNA TGTGCCAGCAGCTTAGACAGGGGGACACCCCTCCACTTT.

V usage is TRBV1 and J usage is TRBJ1-6. TRBV1 is a pseudogene segment. The CDR3 runs 12 residues. The CDR3 nucleotides read TGCACCAGCAGCCAAGTGGGGGGGGAACTCCACTTT. This encodes CTSSQVGGELHF.

The V call is TRBV19, the J call TRBJ1-1; no reliable D call. The CDR3 loop spans 15 amino acids. Trimming stripped 3 bases from V and 6 bases from J, with 17 bases between. From germline, CDR1 is LNHDA and CDR2 SQIVND (reference sequence). The CDR3 protein is CASSMATRASSEAFF. The CDR3 region has the DNA TGTGCCAGTAGTATGGCGACTAGAGCAAGCTCTGAAGCTTTCTTT.